This T cell receptor (beta chain) originates from a study of a mutant IDH1 vaccine in newly diagnosed glioma. On the study more broadly: Treatment recipients were approximately 60% male and 37.5% female, and their mean age was around 40 years.

The data were produced by immunoSEQ multiplex PCR, yet TCRdb's version contains in-frame clones alone and is incomplete. The profile shows about 34,000 clones, about 93% of them singletons. A remark on this clone: Its antigen is unknown.

Study-level findings and limits: Variations in leading peripheral T cell clonotypes appeared to have no connection with pseudoprogression. Approximately 93% of patients showed vaccine-induced immune responses across multiple MHC alleles.

Time point in this sample: week 47, end of study. Every vaccination contained 300 ug of the mutant IDH1 20-mer peptide and was paired with topical imiquimod. Donor tumors were new WHO grade 3 or 4 IDH1-mutant, ATRX-lost astrocytomas. There are 17 residues in the CDR3. Germline lookup yields CDR1 LNHNV and CDR2 YYDKDF (reference sequence). Deletions cut 1 base from V and 5 bases from J, with 18 bases between. The source of this sequence is a woman aged 40 to 50 with glioma. The chain is built from TRBV15 and TRBJ1-5, with unresolved D. Material: PBMCs, obtained from a glioma patient whose treatment included an IDH1 peptide vaccine. The CDR3 loop is CATSRARDGPDYQPQHF. The DNA of the CDR3 is TGTGCCACCAGCAGAGCCCGAGATGGCCCGGACTATCAGCCCCAGCATTTT.